A selection of T cell receptor beta chains follows, all from one sample in a study of cytomegalovirus exposure and HLA in healthy donors. The method was immunoSEQ multiplex PCR; TCRdb's version includes in-frame clones alone and lacks a portion of them. Counted here are roughly 90,000 clones, 80% occurring once; the ten biggest clones make up under 8.5%. Source material: PBMCs. These receptors all come from a young man in good health and CMV-seronegative. The CDR3 runs from the conserved cysteine through the conserved F or W. A D gene is named only where the DNA matches it firmly. Size is stated for part of the rows, as once, few or many counts, or as a class when the clone is expanded.

>TRBD1|few|TRBJ2-7|TRBV28
TGTGCCAGCAGTCAACCCGGGACAGGGGTTCACGAGCAGTACTTC
CASSQPGTGVHEQYF
>-|-|TRBJ2-1|TRBV5-5
TGTGCCAGCAGCCTCGGAGACAGGTATCCCCATGAGCAGTTCTTC
CASSLGDRYPHEQFF
>TRBD1|-|TRBJ1-4|TRBV6-6
TGTGCCAGCAGACCTTGGGACAGGGGGAATGAAAAACTGTTTTTT
CASRPWDRGNEKLFF
>TRBD1|-|TRBJ1-6|TRBV6-5
TGTGCCAGCAGTTACGGGGGACAGGGGGGACCTGGACCCCTCCACTTT
CASSYGGQGGPGPLHF
>-|-|TRBJ1-5|TRBV10-3
TGTGCCATCAGTGAACTGAGGGCAGATCAGCCCCAGCATTTT
CAISELRADQPQHF
>-|-|TRBJ1-2|TRBV5-6
TGTGCCAGCAGCATTTCCAGGGGATACTATGGCTACACCTTC
CASSISRGYYGYTF
>-|-|TRBJ2-2|TRBV5-1
TGCGCCAGCAGCTTGACCGGGAGTGCGGACACCGGGGAGCTGTTTTTT
CASSLTGSADTGELFF
>-|-|TRBJ2-4|TRBV7-9
TGTGCCAGCAGCTTACCTGGACACCTAGCCAAAAACATTCAGTACTTC
CASSLPGHLAKNIQYF
>TRBD2|-|TRBJ2-5|TRBV6-6
TGTGCCAGCAGTGGGGAGGGGTTGCGAGAGACCCAGTACTTC
CASSGEGLRETQYF
>-|few|TRBJ1-3|TRBV6-1
TGTGCCAGCAGTGAAGGGGAGGCTGGAAACACCATATATTTT
CASSEGEAGNTIYF
>-|-|TRBJ1-1|TRBV11-3
TGTGCCAGCAGCTTAGACCCGACGGGTGAAGCTTTCTTT
CASSLDPTGEAFF
>TRBD1|-|TRBJ2-3|TRBV28
TGTGCCAGCAGGGGGACAGGGGCCAACACAGATACGCAGTATTTT
CASRGTGANTDTQYF
>-|-|TRBJ2-2|TRBV10-3
TGTGCCATCAGGCAGGGAACGAACACCGGGGAGCTGTTTTTT
CAIRQGTNTGELFF
>-|-|TRBJ2-7|TRBV10-3
TGTGCCATCAAAGGGGCTCTCAGCTACGAGCAGTACTTC
CAIKGALSYEQYF
>-|-|TRBJ2-4|TRBV5-4
TGTGCCAGCAGCTTGGCCCACAGGGAGGGGAACATTCAGTACTTC
CASSLAHREGNIQYF
>-|-|TRBJ1-1|TRBV19
TGTGCCAGTAGTATCCGACAGGCGCCGAACACTGAAGCTTTCTTT
CASSIRQAPNTEAFF